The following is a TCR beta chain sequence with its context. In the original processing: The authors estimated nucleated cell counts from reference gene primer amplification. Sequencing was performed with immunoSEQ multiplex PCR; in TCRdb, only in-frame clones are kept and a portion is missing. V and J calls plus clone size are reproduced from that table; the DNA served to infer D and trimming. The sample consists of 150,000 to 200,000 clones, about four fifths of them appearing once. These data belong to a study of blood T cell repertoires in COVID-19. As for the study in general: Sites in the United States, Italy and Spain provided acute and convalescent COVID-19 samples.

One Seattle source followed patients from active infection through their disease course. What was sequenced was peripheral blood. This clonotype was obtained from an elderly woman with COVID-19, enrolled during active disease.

Written as DNA, the CDR3 is TGTGCCAGCAAAGGGGACAGGGGAAGAGGCTACACCTTC. Its protein is CASKGDRGRGYTF. V usage is TRBV2 and J usage is TRBJ1-2; TRBD1 aligns across 10 bases. With 7 bases clipped from V and 8 bases from J, the junction kept 7 bases outside the gene matches. The CDR3 runs to 13 residues. Germline lookup yields CDR1 SNHLY and CDR2 FYNNEI.